The 29 T cell receptor beta chains given below trace back to one sample, sequenced in a study of T cells of healthy individuals. TCRdb analysed the 5' RACE reads with MiXCR anew, one entry per CDR3 protein. The repertoire includes some 100,000 distinct CDR3 sequences, around 17% of them detected once, and 6.2% sits in the top ten. The receptors derive from a human donor in good health.

This clonotype was seen at least ten times. The chain couples TRBV28 to TRBJ1-2; D is possibly TRBD1 (6 bases). Germline-derived CDR1 and CDR2 are MDHEN and SYDVKM. The V and J ends lost 2 bases and 7 bases respectively, with 11 bases between them. This CDR3 has 13 residues. The CDR3 nucleotides read TGTGCCAGCAGTTTACACAGGGTTCGTGGCTACACCTTC. This encodes CASSLHRVRGYTF.

This sequence joins TRBV27 and TRBJ2-2; the D gene is possibly TRBD2 (5 bases). Germline values: CDR1 MNHEY, CDR2 SMNVEV (reference sequence). The CDR3 length is 12 residues. The V end was cut by 8 bases, the J end by 6 bases, with 10 bases between. The CDR3 nucleotides are TGTGCCAGCGGACTTCTGGCCGGGGAGCTGTTTTTT. Translating gives CASGLLAGELFF.

The chain carries TRBV6-1 and TRBJ2-1; 9 bases align to TRBD2. CDR3 size: 16 residues. The germline CDR1 and CDR2 sequences are MNHNS and SASEGT. The ends lost 6 bases at V and 1 base at J; junction bases unmatched: 7. CDR3 loop: CASSLHGLASYNEQFF. Here the CDR3 DNA reads TGTGCCAGCAGCCTCCACGGACTAGCGTCCTACAATGAGCAGTTCTTC.

This clonotype was seen once. This chain connects TRBV28 to TRBJ2-7; TRBD2 might be the D (6 bases). The V end lost 8 bases, the J end lost 0 bases, and 17 bases lay between the germline ends. The CDR3 loop spans 15 amino acids. Germline V lookup: CDR1 MDHEN, CDR2 SYDVKM. CDR3 loop: CASRPPGAPSYEQYF. The DNA for the CDR3 is TGTGCCAGCCGCCCTCCGGGAGCGCCCTCCTACGAGCAGTACTTC. The full variable domain, its missing parts supplied by reference TRBV28 and TRBJ2-7, is DVKVTQSSRYLVKRTGEKVFLECVQDMDHENMFWYRQDPGLGLRLIYFSYDVKMKEKGDIPEGYSVSREKKERFSLILESASTNQTSMYLCASRPPGAPSYEQYFGPGTRLTVT.

The chain joins TRBV2 to TRBJ1-5, with unresolved D. CDR1 is SNHLY and CDR2 is FYNNEI in the germline V gene. This CDR3 has 12 amino acids. The V end lost 2 bases, the J end lost 10 bases, and 9 bases lay between the germline ends. This chain's CDR3 is CASSEIRGPQHF. Here the CDR3 DNA reads TGTGCCAGCAGTGAAATACGGGGACCCCAGCATTTT. Full variable domain (missing parts from reference TRBV2 and TRBJ1-5): EPEVTQTPSHQVTQMGQEVILRCVPISNHLYFYWYRQILGQKVEFLVSFYNNEISEKSEIFDDQFSVERPDGSNFTLKIRSTKLEDSAMYFCASSEIRGPQHFGDGTRLSIL.

This clonotype has just a few counts. The chain recombines TRBV6-2 or TRBV6-3 with TRBJ1-5, with no clear D. V lost 6 bases, J lost 2 bases, and 11 bases lay in between. Germline V lookup: CDR1 MNHEY, CDR2 SVGEGT. The CDR3 contains 14 residues. This CDR3 reads CASRKGGGNQPQHF. CDR3 coding DNA: TGTGCCAGCAGGAAAGGTGGGGGCAATCAGCCCCAGCATTTT.

This clonotype showed up many times. The rearrangement uses TRBV20-1 and TRBJ1-2; the D is unclear. Germline assignment: CDR1 DFQATT and CDR2 SNEGSKA (reference sequence). Deletions cut 1 base from V and 0 bases from J, with 18 bases between. The CDR3 runs to 17 residues. CDR3 protein: CSARAYGIPPANYGYTF. The CDR3 coding sequence is TGCAGTGCTAGAGCGTACGGCATACCGCCAGCTAACTATGGCTACACCTTC.

This clonotype was seen only a few times. The chain joins TRBV7-2 to TRBJ2-1, with 10 bases matching TRBD2. CDR1 SGHTA and CDR2 FQGNSA come from the germline V gene. This CDR3 is 15 amino acids long. The V and J ends lost 2 bases and 6 bases, in that order; junction bases with no gene match: 4. DNA of the CDR3: TGTGCCAGCAGCTTACAGCGGGGGGGTTTCAATGAGCAGTTCTTC. Its protein is CASSLQRGGFNEQFF.

This chain's CDR3 is CASSLLGLGNTGELFF. The CDR3 DNA is TGTGCCAGCAGCTTGCTGGGACTAGGGAACACCGGGGAGCTGTTTTTT. V usage is TRBV5-6 and J usage is TRBJ2-2, with TRBD2 matching 8 bases. The CDR3 is 16 residues long. V dropped 1 base and J dropped 1; count of bases not matched to a gene: 3. Germline values: CDR1 SGHDT, CDR2 YYEEEE.

The chain joins TRBV20-1 to TRBJ2-3; no firm D call. CDR3 size: 13 residues. With 2 bases removed from V and 5 bases from J, the gap between germline ends came to 11 bases. CDR1 and CDR2 (germline): DFQATT, SNEGSKA (reference sequence). CDR3 in DNA: TGCAGTGCTAGAAGCTCAGTCGGAGATACGCAGTATTTT. Its protein is CSARSSVGDTQYF.

This clonotype was seen more than once but under ten times. This chain connects TRBV12-3 or TRBV12-4 to TRBJ2-1; TRBD1 agrees at 12 bases. The V segment lost 3 bases and the J segment 7 bases; nucleotides outside the gene matches: 4. This CDR3 is 15 amino acids long. CDR3 in amino acids: CASSFWGQGANEQFF. The CDR3 bases are TGTGCCAGCAGTTTTTGGGGACAGGGGGCAAATGAGCAGTTCTTC.

V usage is TRBV6-2 or TRBV6-3 and J usage is TRBJ2-7; either TRBD1 or TRBD2 may supply D (6 bases each). The germline CDR1 and CDR2 sequences are MNHEY and SVGEGT. This CDR3 is 15 amino acids long. Trimming cost V 2 bases and J 1 base, with 12 bases left between them. The CDR3 sequence is CASSYVRGRSYEQYF. The CDR3 DNA reads TGTGCCAGCAGTTACGTCCGGGGGCGGTCCTACGAGCAGTACTTC.

The chain uses TRBV2 and TRBJ2-1, with 11 bases aligning to TRBD2. V shed 6 bases and J 5 bases; nucleotides not matched to a gene: 12. Germline loops: CDR1 SNHLY, CDR2 FYNNEI. This CDR3 has 17 amino acids. In DNA, the CDR3 is TGTGCCAGCAGCGCTTCCGGGCCTAGCGGGGGGAACAATGAGCAGTTCTTC. Its translation is CASSASGPSGGNNEQFF.

This clonotype was seen a handful of times. The V gene is TRBV28, the J gene TRBJ1-2; no clear D. Germline assignment: CDR1 MDHEN and CDR2 SYDVKM. This CDR3 is 14 amino acids long. The V end was cut by 3 bases, the J end by 0 bases, with 8 bases between. The CDR3 spells CASSFSHTNYGYTF. CDR3 coding DNA: TGTGCCAGCAGTTTTAGCCACACTAACTATGGCTACACCTTC.

The V and J genes are TRBV27 and TRBJ1-5; no clear D gene. The V and J ends lost 3 bases and 2 bases respectively, with 5 bases between them. The CDR3 has 13 residues. CDR1 MNHEY and CDR2 SMNVEV come from the germline V gene (reference sequence). In nucleotides, the CDR3 is TGTGCCAGCAGTTTGGTCGGCAATCAGCCCCAGCATTTT. This gives the protein CASSLVGNQPQHF.

This clonotype was seen ten or more times. The CDR3 nucleotides read TGTGCCACCAGTGGCTCCGGGAAGGGGAACGAGCAGTACTTC. Its translation is CATSGSGKGNEQYF. The gene calls are TRBV24-1 and TRBJ2-7; either TRBD1 or TRBD2 may fit D (5 bases each). This CDR3 region has 14 residues. Germline V lookup: CDR1 KGHDR, CDR2 SFDVKD. Trimming removed 5 bases at V and 5 bases at J, with 15 bases between.

This clonotype has only a few counts. The rearrangement links TRBV4-3 to TRBJ2-3; 7 bases fit TRBD2. V trimming: 3 bases; J trimming: 3 bases; junction bases outside the gene matches: 9. Germline CDR1 is LGHNA and CDR2 is YSLEER. The CDR3 has 16 residues. CDR3 DNA sequence: TGCGCCAGCAGCCATTCCCTAGCGGCAACTACAGATACGCAGTATTTT. Its translation: CASSHSLAATTDTQYF.

About this clonotype: A much larger clone differs from this one at a single base, so this may be a read error. The gene calls are TRBV29-1 and TRBJ1-4; no reliable D call. The germline V gene has CDR1 SQVTM and CDR2 ANQGSEA. Trimming removed 7 bases at V and 7 bases at J, with 13 bases between. This CDR3 is 12 amino acids long. CDR3 region: CSAPDFTEKLFF. The CDR3 DNA reads TGCAGCGCCCCGGATTTTACTGAAAAACTGTTTTTT.

This clonotype has only a few counts. This chain joins TRBV20-1 and TRBJ2-5, with no clear D. Deletions cut 8 bases from V and 3 bases from J, with 13 bases between. The CDR3 sequence is 12 residues long. Germline lookup yields CDR1 DFQATT and CDR2 SNEGSKA (reference sequence). The CDR3 DNA is TGCAGTCCTCTTCCCACCGAAGAGACCCAGTACTTC. Its protein product is CSPLPTEETQYF.

The chain links TRBV28 to TRBJ1-1, with 9 bases aligning to TRBD1. This CDR3 spans 14 amino acids. V shed 5 bases, J shed 1 base, and the junction held 2 bases outside the gene matches. Germline V CDR1 and CDR2: MDHEN, SYDVKM. The chain's CDR3 is CASSGDRENTEAFF. The CDR3 nucleotides are TGTGCCAGCAGTGGGGACAGGGAGAACACTGAAGCTTTCTTT.

At least ten counts were recorded for this clonotype. The chain has TRBV5-4 and TRBJ2-2, with 7 bases aligning to TRBD1. The V segment lost 3 bases and the J segment 5 bases; nucleotides outside the gene matches: 16. CDR1 SGHNT and CDR2 YYREEE come from the germline V gene (reference sequence). CDR3 length equals 18 residues. In DNA, the CDR3 is TGTGCCAGCAGCTCATCGACAGGGACGGTGCCGGGAACCGGGGAGCTGTTTTTT. This codes for CASSSSTGTVPGTGELFF.

In this sample, this clonotype turned up a few times. The chain uses TRBV4-2 and TRBJ1-6, with a weak D call TRBD1 (6 bases). Germline V CDR1 and CDR2: LGHNA, YNFKEQ. Trimming left V 4 bases short and J 5 bases short, with 12 bases between. This CDR3 contains 15 residues. CDR3 residues: CASSRDTGNNSPLHF. CDR3 in DNA: TGTGCCAGCAGCCGCGACACAGGGAATAATTCACCCCTCCACTTT.

The rearrangement uses TRBV27 and TRBJ2-3, with D tentatively TRBD2 (5 bases). CDR3 length: 15 residues. V lost 2 bases, J lost 4 bases, and 13 bases lay in between. Germline-derived CDR1 and CDR2 are MNHEY and SMNVEV (reference sequence). CDR3 in DNA: TGTGCCAGCAGTTTAGGCGCGGAGAGGGCAGATACGCAGTATTTT. Translated, it gives CASSLGAERADTQYF.

This chain links TRBV7-9 with TRBJ2-5, with TRBD2 matching 12 bases. There are 14 residues in the CDR3. Germline lookup yields CDR1 SEHNR and CDR2 FQNEAQ (reference sequence). The junction had 6 bases not matched to a gene; V was cut back by 9 bases and J by 4 bases. CDR3 nucleotide sequence: TGTGCCAGAGAACTAGCGGGAGGCCGAGAGACCCAGTACTTC. Translated, it gives CARELAGGRETQYF. Complete variable domain (other parts from reference TRBV7-9 and TRBJ2-5): DTGVSQNPRHKITKRGQNVTFRCDPISEHNRLYWYRQTLGQGPEFLTYFQNEAQLEKSRLLSDRFSAERPKGSFSTLEIQRTEQGDSAMYLCARELAGGRETQYFGPGTRLLVL.

Only a few counts were recorded for this clonotype. The chain has TRBV6-2 or TRBV6-3 and TRBJ2-7; 11 bases fit TRBD2. V was clipped by 2 bases and J by 5 bases; unmatched bases: 5. Germline V gene sequence: CDR1 MNHEY, CDR2 SVGEGT. The CDR3 runs 15 residues. The CDR3 DNA follows: TGTGCCAGCAGTTACCCGCCGGGACTAGCGGACGAGCAGTACTTC. Its translation: CASSYPPGLADEQYF.

The J gene is TRBJ2-2, the V gene TRBV5-6; 7 bases agree with TRBD1. Trimming cost V 6 bases and J 4 bases; bases outside gene matches: 12. This CDR3 region has 16 residues. Germline CDR1 SGHDT, CDR2 YYEEEE. CDR3 nucleotide sequence: TGTGCCAGCAAACCTACCGGGCACAGGGGCACCGGGGAGCTGTTTTTT. Its translation is CASKPTGHRGTGELFF.

The chain uses TRBV29-1 and TRBJ2-7; 7 bases align to TRBD1. Germline V gene sequence: CDR1 SQVTM, CDR2 ANQGSEA. This CDR3 comprises 13 residues. V gave up 6 bases and J gave up 3 bases; unmatched junction bases: 8. CDR3 protein: CSVGGARSYEQYF. The CDR3 nucleotides read TGCAGCGTAGGGGGCGCGAGGAGCTACGAGCAGTACTTC.

V usage is TRBV7-2 and J usage is TRBJ2-7; D is unresolved. CDR3 length: 13 amino acids. Germline V gene lookup returns CDR1 SGHTA and CDR2 FQGNSA. V dropped 7 bases and J dropped 2 bases, with 12 bases sitting between them. CDR3 sequence reads: CASNVDPTYEQYF. Here the CDR3 DNA reads TGTGCCAGCAACGTAGACCCAACCTACGAGCAGTACTTC. Full variable domain (outside the CDR3, taken from reference TRBV7-2 and TRBJ2-7): GAGVSQSPSNKVTEKGKDVELRCDPISGHTALYWYRQSLGQGLEFLIYFQGNSAPDKSGLPSDRFSAERTGGSVSTLTIQRTQQEDSAVYLCASNVDPTYEQYFGPGTRLTVT.

This clonotype has a count of ten or more. The rearrangement joins TRBV6-2 or TRBV6-3 to TRBJ1-1; D is ambiguous. V shed 0 bases and J shed 7 bases, with 9 bases lying between them. CDR3 length: 13 residues. The germline V gene has CDR1 MNHEY and CDR2 SVGEGT. Written as DNA, the CDR3 is TGTGCCAGCAGTTACTCGAGCCAGATTGAAGCTTTCTTT. It encodes CASSYSSQIEAFF.